This T cell receptor beta chain was retrieved from a study of OX40 agonist ivuxolimab in advanced cancers. TCRdb keeps only in-frame clones here, not all; method: immunoSEQ multiplex PCR. The repertoire has around 65,000 clones, 70% to 90% of them found once; the top ten carry about 0.38%. This clonotype originated in an adult with an advanced solid tumor such as melanoma, head and neck, liver or kidney cancer. The specimen comprised CD4+ or CD8+ T cells sorted from blood, sampled in a trial of the OX40 agonist ivuxolimab.

The CDR3 DNA is TGCGCCAGCAGCTTGGTTCGGGGCGCGTCCTACGAGCAGTACTTC. Translation: CASSLVRGASYEQYF. V and J are TRBV5-1 and TRBJ2-7, with D tentatively TRBD1 or TRBD2 (5 bases each). Trimming cost V 0 bases and J 1 base, with 11 bases left between them. CDR1 and CDR2 from the germline V gene are SGHRS and YFSETQ. The CDR3 has 15 amino acids.